A single sample is the source of the 2 T cell receptor beta chains below, sequenced in a study of tumor-infiltrating lymphocytes in primary liver carcinoma. A constant-region primer served to make TCR beta cDNA from about 0.45 ug total RNA. ARM-PCR was slightly modified, and three nested multiplex PCR rounds with it gave rise to the TCR beta libraries. Two initial PCR rounds of around 10 cycles each paired TRBV1-TRBV30 forward primers with a C-beta reverse primer. TCRdb reanalysed the multiplex PCR reads using MiXCR and keeps one entry per CDR3 protein. Altogether more than 70,000 distinct CDR3 sequences are present, about 75% being singletons, with the ten largest covering 26%. Joint extraction of RNA and DNA used roughly 20-33 mg of bulk tissue that was unsorted. Sequencing input: tumor-adjacent normal liver tissue. These TCRs come from a man aged 40-49 years with primary liver carcinoma and hepatitis B virus infection.

As for this clonotype: At one boundary the junction diverges from the germline segment, which might be a read error. V is TRBV6-5 and J is TRBJ2-5, with D perhaps TRBD2 (6 bases). Per germline, CDR1 MNHEY and CDR2 SVGAGI. The CDR3 runs to 15 residues. The CDR3 coding sequence is TGTGCCAGTAGTTACTCGGGCGGGGAACATGAGACCCAGTACTTC. This encodes CASSYSGGEHETQYF.

About this clonotype itself: This could be a read error, since a much larger clone is one nucleotide away. J is TRBJ2-1 and V is TRBV28; 8 nucleotides match TRBD2. Per germline, CDR1 MDHEN and CDR2 SYDVKM. The CDR3 consists of 12 residues. The CDR3 reads CASTPGGRERFF. CDR3 DNA: TGTGCCAGCACGCCGGGAGGGCGGGAGCGGTTCTTC. Together with reference TRBV28 and TRBJ2-1, the CDR3 gives the full variable domain: DVKVTQSSRYLVKRTGEKVFLECVQDMDHENMFWYRQDPGLGLRLIYFSYDVKMKEKGDIPEGYSVSREKKERFSLILESASTNQTSMYLCASTPGGRERFFGPGTRLTVL.